A single T cell receptor (beta chain) is shown here with its context. V lost 0 bases and J 0 bases, leaving 10 bases between the germline ends. The CDR3 covers 16 residues. The V gene's germline CDR1 is SGHDT and CDR2 YYEEEE. These data are taken from a study of blood T cell repertoires in COVID-19. Across the whole study: Sources were T cells, B-cell-depleted T cells, or PBMCs; the material itself was cDNA or gDNA.

Participants, roughly 18 to 100 years old, spanned approximately 26 US areas. Cohort allocation depended upon clinical history that participants reported. Source study methods: Cell counts per sample came from amplifying reference gene primers. The data were produced by immunoSEQ multiplex PCR, yet TCRdb's version contains in-frame clones alone and is incomplete. Clone size and the V and J calls come from that table; the DNA yielded D and trimming. Here the sample spans 350,000 to 400,000 clones, around nine tenths being singletons. V is TRBV5-6 and J is TRBJ1-3; D unresolved. Specimen: PBMCs or T cells enriched from blood (not recorded which). The TCR comes from a woman in her late teens or twenties who had recovered from COVID-19. The CDR3 DNA follows: TGTGCCAGCAGCTTGGCCATAGGGAGCTCTGGAAACACCATATATTTT. Translating gives CASSLAIGSSGNTIYF.